A single sample gave rise to the 27 T cell receptor beta chains below, sequenced in a study of cytomegalovirus exposure and HLA in healthy donors. The PCR was carried out with 60 Vbeta primers and 13 Jbeta primers. Clones were read by immunoSEQ multiplex PCR, and TCRdb kept only the in-frame ones, dropping some. The sample has 150,000 to 200,000 clones, 75% to 90% seen once. Sequenced sample: PBMCs. The receptors originated from a human donor in good health.

The chain carries TRBV5-8 and TRBJ2-7; tentative D call: TRBD2 (5 bases). Deletions cut 7 bases from V and 2 bases from J, with 16 bases between. The CDR3 loop spans 14 amino acids. Germline-derived CDR1 and CDR2 are SGHTS and YDEGEE. CDR3: CASHWIGGTYEQYF. The DNA of the CDR3 is TGTGCCAGCCACTGGATCGGAGGAACCTACGAGCAGTACTTC.

The chain recombines TRBV5-5 with TRBJ2-1, with a tentative D call TRBD1 (6 bases). The V and J ends lost 1 base and 7 bases respectively, with 12 bases between them. Germline values: CDR1 SGHKS, CDR2 YYEKEE (reference sequence). The CDR3 is 14 residues long. This CDR3 is CASSLWQGRNEQFF. CDR3 nucleotides: TGTGCCAGCAGCTTGTGGCAGGGGCGAAATGAGCAGTTCTTC.

The rearrangement joins TRBV7-8 to TRBJ1-6; D is unclear. The germline V gene encodes CDR1 SGHVS and CDR2 FQNEAQ. The CDR3 extends over 17 amino acids. The V gene lost 1 base and the J gene lost 0 bases, with 10 bases spanning the gap. The CDR3 here is CASSLGALSSYNSPLHF. The CDR3 bases are TGTGCCAGCAGCTTAGGGGCGCTAAGCTCCTATAATTCACCCCTCCACTTT.

The table lists this clone with a few counts. The J gene is TRBJ1-1, the V gene TRBV2, with 7 bases lining up with TRBD1. V lost 6 bases and J lost 5; bases outside the gene matches: 3. CDR1 is SNHLY and CDR2 is FYNNEI in the germline V gene. The CDR3 is 12 amino acids. CDR3: CASSAGGTEAFF. The CDR3 region has the DNA TGTGCCAGCAGCGCAGGGGGAACTGAAGCTTTCTTT.

The chain combines TRBV6-1 with TRBJ2-7, with D possibly TRBD2 on 6 matching bases. V lost 5 bases and J 3 bases, leaving 14 bases between the germline ends. The CDR3 has 14 residues. Germline loops: CDR1 MNHNS, CDR2 SASEGT. DNA of the CDR3: TGTGCCAGCAGTCGGGACTTAAGCGACTACGAGCAGTACTTC. This gives the protein CASSRDLSDYEQYF.

The chain combines TRBV9 with TRBJ2-1; D unresolved. V was shortened by 5 bases and J by 9 bases, with 12 bases between the two germline ends. CDR1 is SGDLS and CDR2 is YYNGEE in the germline V gene. This CDR3 is 12 amino acids long. CDR3 protein: CASSLISGEQFF. The DNA of the CDR3 is TGTGCCAGCAGTCTCATTTCGGGTGAGCAGTTCTTC.

The chain has TRBV7-9 and TRBJ2-3; 12 bases agree with TRBD1. Germline V gives CDR1 SEHNR, CDR2 FQNEAQ (reference sequence). There are 17 residues in the CDR3. Unmatched junction bases numbered 6, after V lost 4 bases and J lost 1 base. This CDR3 is CASSSPGQGARTDTQYF. The CDR3 DNA reads as TGTGCCAGCAGCTCCCCGGGACAGGGGGCTCGCACAGATACGCAGTATTTT.

This chain links TRBV6-5 with TRBJ1-2; D might be TRBD1 (5 bases). The V end was cut by 2 bases, the J end by 6 bases, with 13 bases between. Germline V gene data show CDR1 as MNHEY and CDR2 as SVGAGI. The CDR3 consists of 14 residues. The CDR3 DNA follows: TGTGCCAGCAGTTACGGACGGGGGAAGAATGGCTACACCTTC. It yields the protein CASSYGRGKNGYTF.

This clone has only one observation. The chain carries TRBV21-1 and TRBJ2-7; the table's D call, TRBD1, has no DNA check behind it. TRBV21-1 is designated a pseudogene. There are 16 residues in the CDR3. For the CDR3, the DNA is TGTGCCAGCAGCCCACGAGGGACAGGGAACTCCTACGAGCAGTACTTC. Translation gives CASSPRGTGNSYEQYF.

This chain connects TRBV4-3 to TRBJ2-6; D is undetermined. CDR3 size: 16 residues. Per germline, CDR1 LGHNA and CDR2 YSLEER. V was clipped by 0 bases and J by 3 bases, with 9 bases between them. CDR3 in amino acids: CASSQEVAGGANVLTF. The CDR3 DNA reads as TGCGCCAGCAGCCAAGAGGTGGCAGGTGGGGCCAACGTCCTGACTTTC.

The gene calls are TRBV25-1 and TRBJ2-5, with a possible D match to TRBD2 (5 bases). The J call may be faulty, since TRBJ2-7 better matches the DNA end. Germline V gives CDR1 MGHDK, CDR2 SYGVNS. This CDR3 region has 11 residues. CDR3 in amino acids: CASGRPHEQYF. In DNA form, the CDR3 reads TGTGCCAGCGGGAGACCCCACGAGCAGTACTTC.

The chain recombines TRBV2 with TRBJ2-3; TRBD2 matches at 9 bases. CDR3 size: 14 residues. Germline CDR1 SNHLY, CDR2 FYNNEI. V trimming: 6 bases; J trimming: 2 bases; junction bases outside the gene matches: 3. CDR3 sequence (DNA): TGTGCCAGCAGAGGGACTAGCACCACAGATACGCAGTATTTT. Translation: CASRGTSTTDTQYF.

For the CDR3, the DNA is TGTGCCAGCAGCTTGGCCGGGACAGGGGGCGGTTACGAGCAGTACTTC. It is translated as CASSLAGTGGGYEQYF. The chain carries TRBV5-7 and TRBJ2-7; 12 nucleotides align to TRBD1. TRBV5-7 is noted as an ORF with a role that remains uncertain. V dropped 0 bases and J dropped 4; count of bases not matched to a gene: 5. The CDR3 consists of 16 residues.

The chain has TRBV5-1 and TRBJ2-2, with D tentatively TRBD2 (5 bases). The CDR3 covers 15 residues. Trimming cost V 0 bases and J 3 bases, with 9 bases left between them. Germline V CDR1 and CDR2: SGHRS, YFSETQ. This CDR3 reads CASSLGTFHTGELFF. The DNA of the CDR3 is TGCGCCAGCAGCTTGGGGACTTTCCACACCGGGGAGCTGTTTTTT.

The chain recombines TRBV7-8 with TRBJ2-1; possible D gene TRBD1, 6 bases. Germline V gene data show CDR1 as SGHVS and CDR2 as FQNEAQ. The length of the CDR3 is 16 residues. V lost 4 bases, J lost 7 bases, and 20 bases lay in between. DNA for the CDR3: TGTGCCAGCAGCTCACGGCCCGGTCACAGGGCTAATGAGCAGTTCTTC. This translates into CASSSRPGHRANEQFF.

The chain links TRBV7-9 to TRBJ2-4, with a tentative D call TRBD1 (6 bases). V was pared by 5 bases and J by 0 bases, with 14 bases between. The CDR3 extends over 16 amino acids. CDR1 is SEHNR and CDR2 is FQNEAQ in the germline V gene (reference sequence). CDR3 bases: TGTGCCAGCAGCCCCCGGGACATCTTAGCCAAAAACATTCAGTACTTC. Protein: CASSPRDILAKNIQYF.

The chain combines TRBV25-1 with TRBJ2-7; D not certain. Per the germline V gene, CDR1 is MGHDK and CDR2 is SYGVNS. This CDR3 spans 10 amino acids. With 8 bases removed from V and 2 bases from J, the gap between germline ends came to 4 bases. The CDR3 DNA is TGTGCCAGCGGCACCTACGAGCAGTACTTC. Amino acids: CASGTYEQYF.

This sequence joins TRBV25-1 and TRBJ2-3, with 8 bases that match TRBD2. Trimming at V came to 6 bases and at J to 6 bases, leaving 14 bases not matched to a gene. Germline lookup yields CDR1 MGHDK and CDR2 SYGVNS. CDR3 length equals 16 residues. As DNA, the CDR3 is TGTGCCAGCAGCCAAATACCGGGGGGGGCATCTGATACGCAGTATTTT. Translated, it gives CASSQIPGGASDTQYF.

V usage is TRBV5-1 and J usage is TRBJ2-1; D is perhaps TRBD2 (5 bases). CDR1 is SGHRS and CDR2 is YFSETQ in the germline V gene. V was pared by 6 bases and J by 7 bases, with 20 bases between. This CDR3 contains 15 residues. CDR3 nucleotides: TGCGCCAGCACCCGGACTCCTGGATGGGAAAATGAGCAGTTCTTC. Amino acid sequence: CASTRTPGWENEQFF.

The chain is built from TRBV7-6 and TRBJ1-6; TRBD1 is a possible D gene (5 bases). V was trimmed by 2 bases and J by 0 bases, leaving 8 bases between them. The CDR3 contains 16 residues. Germline V gives CDR1 SGHVS, CDR2 FNYEAQ. The CDR3 coding sequence is TGTGCCAGCAGCTTAAGGGGAAGCTCCTATAATTCACCCCTCCACTTT. It encodes CASSLRGSSYNSPLHF.

Only a few counts were recorded for this clone. The chain is built from TRBV15 and TRBJ2-2; the D gene is possibly TRBD2 (7 bases). The CDR3 is made up of 19 amino acids. CDR1 LNHNV and CDR2 YYDKDF come from the germline V gene (reference sequence). The ends were cut back, 0 bases at V and 7 bases at J, with 24 bases in the middle. The CDR3 sequence: CATSRDSHPRGGGGGELFF. The CDR3 bases are TGTGCCACCAGCAGAGATTCCCACCCGCGCGGGGGCGGGGGCGGGGAGCTGTTTTTT.

The genes are TRBV28 and TRBJ1-2; 12 nucleotides match TRBD1. CDR1 is MDHEN, CDR2 SYDVKM, per germline. This CDR3 is 13 amino acids long. Trimming cost V 6 bases and J 6 bases; bases outside gene matches: 2. The CDR3 DNA reads as TGTGCCAGCAGGGGGGACAGGGGGCATGGCTACACCTTC. Translating it yields CASRGDRGHGYTF.

V gene TRBV19 combines with J gene TRBJ1-1; 12 bases align to TRBD1. The germline gives CDR1 LNHDA, CDR2 SQIVND (reference sequence). Trimming cost V 6 bases and J 4 bases; bases outside gene matches: 12. This CDR3 is built from 17 residues. CDR3 DNA: TGTGCCAGTAGGCATGGGACAGGGGGCGCGTCGGGCACTGAAGCTTTCTTT. Translated, it gives CASRHGTGGASGTEAFF.

This rearrangement joins TRBV13 to TRBJ2-3; 9 bases map to TRBD1. With 5 bases clipped from V and 3 bases from J, the junction kept 12 bases outside the gene matches. The germline gives CDR1 PRHDT, CDR2 FYEKMQ (reference sequence). The CDR3 sequence is 17 residues long. CDR3 amino acids: CASSTSNSGQGTDTQYF. The DNA for the CDR3 is TGTGCCAGCAGCACCAGCAACTCGGGACAGGGTACAGATACGCAGTATTTT.

The count of this clone is one. This chain joins TRBV7-8 and TRBJ2-2; tentatively, D is TRBD1 (6 bases). In germline, CDR1 is SGHVS, CDR2 FQNEAQ. The CDR3 length is 15 residues. V lost 3 bases, J lost 5 bases, and 13 bases lay in between. The CDR3 nucleotides are TGTGCCAGCAGCTTTTTAGACAGGCCTACCGGGGAGCTGTTTTTT. Encoded protein: CASSFLDRPTGELFF. Filled out from reference TRBV7-8 and TRBJ2-2, the complete variable domain reads GAGVSQSPRYKVAKRGQDVALRCDPISGHVSLFWYQQALGQGPEFLTYFQNEAQLDKSGLPSDRFFAERPEGSVSTLKIQRTQQEDSAVYLCASSFLDRPTGELFFGEGSRLTVL.

The V call is TRBV4-3, the J call TRBJ2-2; D might be TRBD1 (5 bases). Trimming shortened V by 3 bases and J by 4 bases, and 12 bases separated the two germline ends. Germline V gene data show CDR1 as LGHNA and CDR2 as YSLEER. The CDR3 runs to 15 residues. The DNA for the CDR3 is TGCGCCAGCAGCCAGGACACCTATTTCACCGGGGAGCTGTTTTTT. Protein: CASSQDTYFTGELFF.

In its sample, this clone was seen once. The V gene is TRBV7-6, the J gene TRBJ1-1; no clear D gene. Germline V gene data show CDR1 as SGHVS and CDR2 as FNYEAQ. The CDR3 extends over 15 amino acids. The V end lost 1 base, the J end lost 2 bases, and 11 bases lay between the germline ends. In DNA, the CDR3 is TGTGCCAGCAGCTTAGAATCGGCAGGAAACACTGAAGCTTTCTTT. It yields the protein CASSLESAGNTEAFF.